This TCR beta chain was sequenced in a study of blood T cell repertoires in COVID-19. TCRdb's copy holds only in-frame clones and misses some; the assay was immunoSEQ multiplex PCR. The repertoire holds hundreds of thousands of clones, with approximately 84% as singletons. This clone was observed a handful of times. The CDR3 runs to 17 residues. V was shortened by 5 bases and J by 5 bases, with 24 bases between the two germline ends. The germline CDR1 and CDR2 sequences are MDHEN and SYDVKM. The material sequenced was peripheral blood. The chain carries TRBV28 and TRBJ1-2; D may be TRBD1 (5 bases). The sequence was obtained from a man aged 35-49 years with acute or convalescent COVID-19. The CDR3 loop reads CASSPGSGGAPIYGYTF. DNA of the CDR3: TGTGCCAGCAGTCCCGGGAGCGGAGGGGCACCGATATATGGCTACACCTTC.